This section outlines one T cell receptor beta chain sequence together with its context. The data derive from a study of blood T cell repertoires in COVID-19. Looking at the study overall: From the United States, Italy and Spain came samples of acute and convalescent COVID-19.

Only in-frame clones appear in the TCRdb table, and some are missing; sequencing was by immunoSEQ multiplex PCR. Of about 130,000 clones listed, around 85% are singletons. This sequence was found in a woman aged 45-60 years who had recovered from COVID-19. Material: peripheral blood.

The CDR3 sequence: CASSLGGPGQPQHF. The CDR3 region has the DNA TGTGCCAGCAGCTTGGGGGGGCCGGGACAGCCCCAGCATTTT. The rearrangement uses TRBV5-6 and TRBJ1-5; possibly TRBD1 for D (6 bases). This CDR3 region has 14 residues. In germline, CDR1 is SGHDT, CDR2 YYEEEE. The V and J ends lost 0 bases and 7 bases respectively, with 11 bases between them.